This TCR beta chain was captured in a study of shared clonotypes between healthy human individuals. General observations from the study: Clonotype sharing across several donors was observed for roughly 5% of naive CD4 clonotypes. Researchers found naive subsets generally carried larger estimated richness than memory subsets. Even with large depth, rarefaction showed that sorted-subset sequencing was incomplete.

Genomic DNA belonging to each subset was distributed in equal measure over several immunoSEQ plates. TCRdb's table, derived via immunoSEQ multiplex PCR, lists solely in-frame clones and lacks some. In the table there are some 2,500,000 clones, 80% to 95% of which are singletons. Remarks on this clone: Its antigen is unknown.

This receptor was taken from a man younger than 35 in good health. Some clones in this sample may be carry-over from other donors' samples. The sequenced material came from naive CD4+ T cells from PBMCs. This sample's subset: CD45RA+ positively selected.

CDR3 bases: TGTGCCTGGAGTGTACAGGGACCATCGTACTTC. This sequence encodes CAWSVQGPSYF. This rearrangement joins TRBV30 to TRBJ2-7; D is perhaps TRBD1 (6 bases). This CDR3 contains 11 residues. Germline CDR1 GTSNPN, CDR2 SVGIG (reference sequence). V gave up 0 bases and J gave up 12 bases, with 12 bases separating them.